The rows below give T cell receptor beta chains drawn from one sample of a study of CD8 T cells in Susac syndrome. TCRdb re-derived calls from the immunoSEQ multiplex PCR reads in MiXCR, one entry per CDR3 protein. The sample has about 250,000 distinct CDR3 sequences, around 93% seen once. The sequenced sample consisted of CD4+ T cells from PBMCs. The source of these receptors is a human donor with multiple sclerosis. The CDR3 runs from the conserved cysteine through the conserved F or W. A D gene is named only where the DNA matches it firmly. Rows give clone size only sometimes, using once, few, many, or a class for an expanded clone.

cdr3_length | j_call | clone_size | d_call | v_call | cdr3_aa | cdr3_nt
15 | TRBJ2-7 | - | - | TRBV6-2/TRBV6-3 | CASTHQGGESYEQYF | TGTGCCAGCACCCACCAGGGCGGGGAGTCCTACGAGCAGTACTTC
15 | TRBJ1-5 | - | - | TRBV5-1 | CASSPGGGNNQPQHF | TGCGCCAGCAGCCCGGGGGGAGGAAACAATCAGCCCCAGCATTTT
14 | TRBJ1-5 | - | - | TRBV6-1 | CASSEPRGTQPQHF | TGTGCCAGCAGTGAACCGAGGGGGACCCAGCCCCAGCATTTT
19 | TRBJ1-3 | once | - | TRBV6-5 | CASSYSRFRPLRSGNTIYF | TGTGCCAGCAGTTATTCGAGGTTTCGGCCGCTCCGCTCTGGAAACACCATATATTTT
14 | TRBJ2-5 | - | - | TRBV4-2 | CASSQGGVGETQYF | TGTGCCAGCAGCCAAGGAGGGGTAGGAGAGACCCAGTACTTC
14 | TRBJ1-1 | - | - | TRBV12-3/TRBV12-4 | CASSLSLPNTEAFF | TGTGCCAGCAGTTTAAGCCTCCCGAACACTGAAGCTTTCTTT
14 | TRBJ2-5 | - | TRBD1 | TRBV6-2/TRBV6-3 | CASSPPGTEETQYF | TGTGCCAGCAGCCCCCCAGGGACAGAAGAGACCCAGTACTTC
15 | TRBJ1-2 | - | TRBD1 | TRBV5-8 | CASARGGALNYGYTF | TGTGCCAGCGCCAGGGGGGGGGCACTAAACTATGGCTACACCTTC
13 | TRBJ2-5 | - | - | TRBV2 | CASSDPGGETQYF | TGTGCCAGCAGTGATCCCGGGGGCGAGACCCAGTACTTC
14 | TRBJ1-2 | - | - | TRBV6-6 | CASAHGTTNYGYTF | TGTGCCAGCGCCCACGGGACAACTAACTATGGCTACACCTTC
12 | TRBJ1-4 | - | - | TRBV7-8 | CASSLATEKLFF | TGTGCCAGCAGCTTAGCAACAGAAAAACTGTTTTTT
16 | TRBJ1-1 | - | TRBD1 | TRBV3-1 | CASSLGQPIGNTEAFF | TGTGCCAGCAGCCTGGGACAGCCTATCGGGAACACTGAAGCTTTCTTT
14 | TRBJ1-1 | once | - | TRBV5-1 | CASSSRQVNTEAFF | TGCGCCAGCAGCTCCCGACAGGTGAACACTGAAGCTTTCTTT
15 | TRBJ2-2 | - | - | TRBV4-1 | CASSQEGLGTGELFF | TGCGCCAGCAGCCAAGAGGGTCTCGGAACCGGGGAGCTGTTTTTT
12 | TRBJ1-5 | - | - | TRBV2 | CASRRVNQPQHF | TGTGCCAGCAGACGGGTCAATCAGCCCCAGCATTTT
13 | TRBJ2-3 | - | TRBD2 | TRBV29-1 | CSVAGRAGGTQYF | TGCAGCGTTGCGGGCAGGGCCGGGGGGACGCAGTATTTT
16 | TRBJ2-2 | few | - | TRBV29-1 | CSVDSGGGLGTGELFF | TGCAGCGTTGATTCGGGTGGGGGCCTGGGTACCGGGGAGCTGTTTTTT
11 | TRBJ1-2 | - | - | TRBV20-1 | CSANQAWGYTF | TGCAGTGCTAATCAAGCGTGGGGCTACACCTTC
15 | TRBJ2-7 | - | - | TRBV5-1 | CASSAAGQNYYEQYF | TGCGCCAGCAGCGCCGCCGGACAGAACTACTACGAGCAGTACTTC
14 | TRBJ2-5 | few | - | TRBV5-1 | CASSLASFQETQYF | TGCGCCAGCAGCTTGGCGTCCTTTCAAGAGACCCAGTACTTC
16 | TRBJ2-3 | once | TRBD1 | TRBV6-5 | CASSSNGQVYIDTQYF | TGTGCCAGCAGTTCGAACGGACAGGTTTACATAGATACGCAGTATTTT
15 | TRBJ2-5 | - | - | TRBV7-7 | CASSLGGGIQETQYF | TGTGCCAGCAGTTTGGGGGGGGGCATTCAGGAGACCCAGTACTTC
15 | TRBJ1-3 | once | - | TRBV29-1 | CSVQRDSYSGNTIYF | TGCAGCGTTCAACGTGACAGTTACTCTGGAAACACCATATATTTT
15 | TRBJ2-5 | - | TRBD2 | TRBV4-2 | CASSGGVGAQETQYF | TGTGCCAGCAGCGGGGGGGTAGGGGCTCAAGAGACCCAGTACTTC
14 | TRBJ1-2 | - | - | TRBV2 | CASSEVLMAYGYTF | TGTGCCAGCAGTGAGGTCCTGATGGCGTATGGCTACACCTTC
15 | TRBJ2-2 | - | - | TRBV7-7 | CASSLDGPRTGELFF | TGTGCTAGCAGCTTAGACGGCCCGAGAACCGGGGAGCTGTTTTTT
13 | TRBJ1-2 | - | TRBD1 | TRBV29-1 | CSVDTGGTYGYTF | TGCAGCGTCGATACAGGGGGAACCTATGGCTACACCTTC
17 | TRBJ2-6 | - | - | TRBV27 | CASSLQGLGSGANVLTF | TGTGCCAGCAGTTTACAGGGGCTGGGCTCTGGGGCCAACGTCCTGACTTTC